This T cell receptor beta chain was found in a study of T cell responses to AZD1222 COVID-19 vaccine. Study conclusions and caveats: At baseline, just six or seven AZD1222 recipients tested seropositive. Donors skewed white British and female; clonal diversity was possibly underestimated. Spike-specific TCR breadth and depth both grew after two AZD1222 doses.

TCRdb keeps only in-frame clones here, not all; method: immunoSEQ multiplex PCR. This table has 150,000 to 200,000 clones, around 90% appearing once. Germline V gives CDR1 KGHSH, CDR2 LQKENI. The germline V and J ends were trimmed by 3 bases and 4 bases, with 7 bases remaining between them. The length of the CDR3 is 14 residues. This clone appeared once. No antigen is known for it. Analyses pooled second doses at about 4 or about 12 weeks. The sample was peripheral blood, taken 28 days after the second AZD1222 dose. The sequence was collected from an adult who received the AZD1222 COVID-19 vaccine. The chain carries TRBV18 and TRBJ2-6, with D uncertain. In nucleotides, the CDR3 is TGTGCCAGCTCACCCGTAGAAGGGGCCAACGTCCTGACTTTC. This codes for CASSPVEGANVLTF.